The sequence of this T cell receptor (beta chain) was determined in a study of spatial heterogeneity in lung cancer. TCR cDNA molecules each had a unique molecular identifier. Each CDR3 protein gets one entry after TCRdb re-called the 5' RACE reads with MiXCR. The sample has about 39,000 distinct CDR3 sequences, under 7% seen once. As for time point: sample taken at primary tumor resection. Whole RNA was taken from tumor, nontumor lung or frozen PBMC; it was then sequenced unsorted. This clonotype was detected many times. CDR1 and CDR2 from the germline V gene are MDHEN and SYDVKM. This CDR3 contains 14 residues. Trimming cost V 1 base and J 7 bases, with 10 bases left between them.

Source: PBMCs, taken at surgery. J is TRBJ2-2 and V is TRBV28, with D possibly being TRBD2 (5 bases). This TCR was sampled from a male donor with early-stage non-small cell lung cancer. The CDR3 spells CASSLSERVGELFF. CDR3 coding DNA: TGTGCCAGCAGTTTATCAGAGAGGGTCGGGGAGCTGTTTTTT.